This TCR beta chain was profiled in a study of blood T cells in healthy people across ages. Per the germline V gene, CDR1 is SGDLS and CDR2 is YYNGEE. The CDR3 has 16 amino acids. Study-wide results and caveats: The CMV status of each donor remained undetermined, and this could have confounded shifts in expanded clonotypes.

About this clonotype: Its target is not known.

Using a J-beta primer mix together with a sample-barcoded 5' primer, a second PCR was run for about 6 to 11 cycles. TCRdb processed the 5' RACE reads anew with MiXCR; each CDR3 protein has one entry. Found here are around 500,000 distinct CDR3 sequences, about 26% of them singletons; the top ten hold approximately 3.6%. The sample also formed part of further work on T cells of mothers and their children. That work states: For unrelated pairs as for related ones, thymic selection shapes TCR recombination output similarly.

The specimen sequenced was blood. V is TRBV9 and J is TRBJ2-5, with 14 bases matching TRBD2. The better agreement between TRBJ2-1 and the DNA end casts doubt on the J call. The sequence was collected from a boy between 2 and 10 years old in good health. CDR3 residues: CASSTGTSGGQGEQFF. DNA of the CDR3: TGTGCCAGCAGCACGGGGACTAGCGGGGGCCAGGGTGAGCAGTTCTTC.